This T cell receptor beta chain was sequenced for a study of graft-versus-host responses after intestinal transplantation. The method was immunoSEQ multiplex PCR; TCRdb's version includes in-frame clones alone and lacks a portion of them. The table lists about 20,000 clones, around 76% of them singletons. There are 15 residues in the CDR3. V lost 6 bases to trimming and J lost 5 bases; unmatched junction nucleotides: 10. The germline gives CDR1 MDHEN, CDR2 SYDVKM. Tissue processing of the graft released intraepithelial and lamina propria lymphocytes from it. The sequence was collected from a human patient who received an intestinal transplant, so some T cells may come from the graft donor. The sample in question was ileum tissue, obtained 12 days after intestinal transplant. The V call is TRBV28, the J call TRBJ1-2, with TRBD1 identical over 9 bases. The CDR3: CASSPQGARGYGYTF. The CDR3 bases are TGTGCCAGCAGCCCACAGGGGGCGCGAGGGTATGGCTACACCTTC.